One sample yielded the 7 T cell receptor beta chains listed below, sequenced in a study of T-cell memory formation after mild COVID-19. TCRdb re-called the 5' RACE reads with MiXCR, one entry per CDR3 protein. The sample carries about 55,000 distinct CDR3 sequences, 8% to 9.5% recorded once. Sample: PBMCs or a T cell subset sorted from them (not recorded which). The receptors stem from a man between 18 and 29 years old who had mild COVID-19 (a few samples of this study predate the infection). Cell type and time point are not known.

This clonotype was seen more than once but under ten times. The junction departs from the called germline gene at one end, perhaps through a read error. The rearrangement links TRBV11-2 to TRBJ2-1; D is ambiguous. This CDR3 is built from 11 residues. The germline V gene encodes CDR1 SGHAT and CDR2 FQNNGV. The CDR3 DNA is TGTGCCAGCAGCTTAGTTTTGGAGCGGTTCTTC. Protein product: CASSLVLERFF. The full variable domain, with the rest looked up from reference TRBV11-2 and TRBJ2-1, is EAGVAQSPRYKIIEKRQSVAFWCNPISGHATLYWYQQILGQGPKLLIQFQNNGVVDDSQLPKDRFSAERLKGVDSTLKIQPAKLEDSAVYLCASSLVLERFFGPGTRLTVL.

V usage is TRBV12-3 or TRBV12-4 and J usage is TRBJ2-2, with D uncertain. The CDR3 spans 13 residues. Between the trimmed V and J ends, which lost 1 base and 8 bases, there was a span of 8 bases. The CDR3: CASSLEVWGELFF. The CDR3 DNA follows: TGTGCCAGCAGTTTAGAGGTTTGGGGGGAGCTGTTTTTT.

This chain links TRBV24-1 with TRBJ1-2; no clear D gene. Deletions cut 5 bases from V and 6 bases from J, with 12 bases between. This CDR3 region has 13 residues. CDR1 is KGHDR, CDR2 SFDVKD, per germline. CDR3 amino acids: CATSGWGGNGYTF. The CDR3, as DNA: TGTGCCACCAGTGGATGGGGAGGGAATGGCTACACCTTC.

This clonotype was observed at least ten times. V usage is TRBV6-5 and J usage is TRBJ1-6, with a possible D match to TRBD1 (6 bases). The germline V and J ends were trimmed by 5 bases and 10 bases, with 9 bases remaining between them. In germline, CDR1 is MNHEY, CDR2 SVGAGI. The CDR3 has 12 residues. The CDR3 loop is CASSTGGSPLHF. The CDR3 DNA reads as TGTGCCAGCAGTACGGGGGGCTCACCCCTCCACTTT.

This clonotype has just a few counts. The V call is TRBV30, the J call TRBJ2-1; D assignment may be TRBD1 or TRBD2 (6 bases each). V dropped 1 base and J dropped 0 bases, with 13 bases sitting between them. Germline CDR1 reads GTSNPN; CDR2 reads SVGIG (reference sequence). The CDR3 runs to 16 residues. The CDR3: CAWSGGGPSSYNEQFF. CDR3 bases: TGTGCCTGGAGTGGAGGGGGGCCGAGCTCCTACAATGAGCAGTTCTTC.

This clonotype was seen many times. This sequence joins TRBV10-3 and TRBJ1-2; TRBD1 might be the D (5 bases). This CDR3 spans 13 amino acids. Germline lookup yields CDR1 ENHRY and CDR2 SYGVKD. V was cut by 6 bases and J by 2 bases, with 10 bases left in between. In DNA form, the CDR3 reads TGTGCCATCAGAGGGGCCCTGAACTATGGCTACACCTTC. This codes for CAIRGALNYGYTF.

The DNA for the CDR3 is TGTGCCAGCAGTGATCCCATCCGGGACAGGGTAAACACCATATATTTT. Its protein product is CASSDPIRDRVNTIYF. The chain uses TRBV6-1 and TRBJ1-3; 9 nucleotides agree with TRBD1. This CDR3 region has 16 residues. Germline-derived CDR1 and CDR2 are MNHNS and SASEGT. V was clipped by 3 bases and J by 6 bases; unmatched bases: 9.